This T cell receptor beta chain was observed in a study of T-cell reconstitution after alpha-beta-depleted transplantation in children (dated by TCRdb to between 2015 and 2016). With respect to the entire study: Using TCR repertoire profiling, the study quantitatively followed how T-cell immune reconstitution unfolded in children after TCRalphabeta/CD19-depleted allogeneic hematopoietic cell transplantation.

As for this clonotype: No antigen is known for it. Within one base of it there is no much larger clone, and no base qualities were kept.

The library came from PCR. The sequencer listed for this sample is Illumina HiSeq 2500. Molecular barcoding was employed in the preparation of TCR libraries, with unique molecular identifiers being used to normalize TCRbeta repertoire quantification. Using fastp trimming at Q25 and MiXCR clonotype assembly, TCRdb reanalyzed the public sequencing data and kept in-frame beta chains. Rows merge per CDR3 protein into single entries with the most common DNA and genes. The sample records 250,000 to 350,000 distinct CDR3 sequences, 9.5% to 10% of which are singletons. Around 9.1% of the sample is in the top ten clones. Trimming at the junction amounts to 5 bases on V and 4 bases on J, and the germline ends lie 17 bases apart. The germline V gene supplies CDR1 SGHAT and CDR2 FQNNGV. CDR3 length: 16 amino acids, cysteine to phenylalanine. Of the read, only the CDR3 DNA is kept; its 48 bases are in frame from base 1.

This chain joins TRBV11-2 to TRBJ2-2; TRBD1 might be the D gene, on 5 matching bases. The TCR comes from a human donor who donated a stem cell graft to a child with SCID. The specimen was PBMCs from the stem cell graft donor, collected from the stem cell graft. The encoded CDR3 is CASSPKTAPVTGELFF. The DNA reads TGTGCCAGCAGCCCAAAGACAGCCCCGGTCACCGGGGAGCTGTTTTTT.